One and the same sample provided the 6 T cell receptor beta chains below, sequenced in a study of blood T cell repertoires in COVID-19. TCRdb keeps only in-frame clones here, not all; method: immunoSEQ multiplex PCR. The sample carries tens of thousands of clones, less than 85% recorded once. Input material: peripheral blood. The receptors were gathered from a man older than 75 with acute or convalescent COVID-19.

The chain has TRBV5-6 and TRBJ1-2; possibly TRBD1 for D (5 bases). CDR3 length: 17 amino acids. From germline, CDR1 is SGHDT and CDR2 YYEEEE. V lost 2 bases to trimming and J lost 3 bases, with 20 bases between them. The CDR3 loop reads CASSFATPGRGDYGYTF. In DNA, the CDR3 is TGTGCCAGCAGCTTTGCCACCCCAGGCCGGGGGGACTATGGCTACACCTTC.

The rearrangement uses TRBV7-3 and TRBJ2-7, with 7 positions matching TRBD1. The CDR3 runs to 15 residues. The germline CDR1 and CDR2 sequences are SGHTA and FQGTGA. The J segment lost 4 bases and the V segment lost 0 bases, leaving 6 bases of the junction unmatched. CDR3 protein: CASSLTPRGSYEQYF. In DNA, the CDR3 is TGTGCCAGCAGCTTAACACCCAGGGGGTCATACGAGCAGTACTTC.

This rearrangement joins TRBV21-1 to TRBJ1-4; TRBD1 is the table's D call, not checked against the DNA. TRBV21-1 constitutes a pseudogene. This CDR3 has 15 residues. This chain's CDR3 is CASSGDRATDEKLFF. The DNA of the CDR3 is TGTGCCAGCAGCGGGGACAGGGCTACGGATGAAAAACTGTTTTTT.

The rearrangement links TRBV7-9 to TRBJ1-2; TRBD1 agrees at 7 bases. The length of the CDR3 is 15 residues. Looked up from germline, CDR1 is SEHNR and CDR2 is FQNEAQ (reference sequence). J gave up 8 bases and V 1 base, and 10 bases lay outside the gene matches. Here the CDR3 reads CASSLVAPTGKGYTF. As DNA, the CDR3 is TGTGCCAGCAGCTTAGTAGCCCCGACAGGGAAGGGCTACACCTTC.

The genes are TRBV27 and TRBJ1-3; TRBD1 might be the D (5 bases). The length of the CDR3 is 14 residues. In germline, CDR1 is MNHEY, CDR2 SMNVEV (reference sequence). Trimming stripped 3 bases from V and 2 bases from J, with 8 bases between. This CDR3 is CASSLGTTGNTIYF. The CDR3 bases are TGTGCCAGCAGTTTGGGGACTACTGGAAACACCATATATTTT.

The genes are TRBV28 and TRBJ2-3; 8 nucleotides agree with TRBD2. The CDR3 length is 15 residues. Germline V gene sequence: CDR1 MDHEN, CDR2 SYDVKM. The trim removed 7 bases at V and 2 bases at J, leaving 8 bases unmatched. DNA for the CDR3: TGTGCCAGCAAGAGCGGGGGTGGGTTCACAGATACGCAGTATTTT. This translates into CASKSGGGFTDTQYF.